Following are 7 T cell receptor beta chains from one sample sequenced in a study of T cells in Graves' hyperthyroidism and ophthalmopathy. The investigators amplified TCR beta CDR3 regions from RNA transcripts. First-round RT-PCR targeting the TCR CDR3 was performed with the HTBI primer set. One entry per CDR3 protein results from TCRdb running MiXCR on the multiplex PCR reads. The sample lists about 400,000 distinct CDR3 sequences; nearly 15% were seen once. The sample consisted of blood. These receptors were obtained from a woman aged 55-75 years with Graves' ophthalmopathy.

The chain carries TRBV30 and TRBJ2-3; no firm D call. CDR1 GTSNPN and CDR2 SVGIG come from the germline V gene (reference sequence). Trimming stripped 2 bases from V and 4 bases from J, with 16 bases between. This CDR3 comprises 15 residues. For the CDR3, the DNA is TGTGCCTGGAGTTTCCTGGAGCAGGTTGCAGATACGCAGTATTTT. This codes for CAWSFLEQVADTQYF.

This clonotype was recorded at least ten times. V gene TRBV6-1 combines with J gene TRBJ1-1, with 9 bases matching TRBD1. V shed 7 bases and J 5 bases; nucleotides not matched to a gene: 5. CDR3 size: 13 residues. Germline CDR1 reads MNHNS; CDR2 reads SASEGT. The CDR3 coding sequence is TGTGCCAGCACCGGGACAGGGTGGACTGAAGCTTTCTTT. Protein: CASTGTGWTEAFF.

This clonotype was observed at least ten times. The rearrangement uses TRBV2 and TRBJ2-1; D remains unclear. CDR1 SNHLY and CDR2 FYNNEI come from the germline V gene. This CDR3 contains 14 residues. V lost 4 bases and J 2 bases, leaving 9 bases between the germline ends. The CDR3 bases are TGTGCCAGCAGTGGCGTAATAGCCTACAATGAGCAGTTCTTC. Amino acid sequence: CASSGVIAYNEQFF.

In this sample, this clonotype turned up many times. V gene TRBV12-3 or TRBV12-4 combines with J gene TRBJ2-5, with 8 positions matching TRBD1. J lost 5 bases, V lost 2 bases, and 7 bases had no gene match. The CDR3 has 15 amino acids. This chain's CDR3 is CASSLSGTGGETQYF. The CDR3 DNA is TGTGCCAGCAGTTTAAGCGGTACAGGGGGGGAGACCCAGTACTTC.

The rearrangement uses TRBV6-1 and TRBJ2-3; D assignment may be TRBD1 or TRBD2 (6 bases each). The germline gives CDR1 MNHNS, CDR2 SASEGT. The V gene lost 7 bases and the J gene lost 3 bases, with 14 bases spanning the gap. The CDR3 is 14 residues long. The CDR3 loop reads CASMGGQSTDTQYF. Written as DNA, the CDR3 is TGTGCCAGCATGGGGGGCCAAAGTACAGATACGCAGTATTTT.

This clonotype occurred many times. The rearrangement uses TRBV18 and TRBJ1-5, with 9 nucleotides matching TRBD1. The trim removed 4 bases at V and 3 bases at J, leaving 4 bases unmatched. This CDR3 region has 15 residues. CDR1 KGHSH and CDR2 LQKENI come from the germline V gene. The CDR3, as DNA: TGTGCCAGCTCACTCGGGACAGGGCACAATCAGCCCCAGCATTTT. Translated: CASSLGTGHNQPQHF.

This clonotype was observed many times. V and J are TRBV2 and TRBJ1-1, with TRBD1 matching over 9 bases. CDR3 size: 16 residues. The V segment lost 7 bases and the J segment 1 base; nucleotides outside the gene matches: 10. Per germline, CDR1 SNHLY and CDR2 FYNNEI. The CDR3 reads CASTNRDREPNTEAFF. As DNA, the CDR3 is TGTGCCAGCACCAACCGGGACAGGGAGCCGAACACTGAAGCTTTCTTT. Based on the CDR3 plus reference TRBV2 and TRBJ1-1, the full variable domain is EPEVTQTPSHQVTQMGQEVILRCVPISNHLYFYWYRQILGQKVEFLVSFYNNEISEKSEIFDDQFSVERPDGSNFTLKIRSTKLEDSAMYFCASTNRDREPNTEAFFGQGTRLTVV.